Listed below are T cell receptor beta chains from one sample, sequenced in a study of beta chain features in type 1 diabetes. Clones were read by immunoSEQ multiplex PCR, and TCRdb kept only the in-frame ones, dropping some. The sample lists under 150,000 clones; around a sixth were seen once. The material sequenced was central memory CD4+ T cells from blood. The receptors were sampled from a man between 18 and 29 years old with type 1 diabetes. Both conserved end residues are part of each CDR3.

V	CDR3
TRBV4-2	CASSQDQGPYNEQFF
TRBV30	CAWSAPFQSQETQYF
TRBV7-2	CASSQGTEQETQYF
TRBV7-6	CASSLRKGGTDTQYF
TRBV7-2	CASSQGSYGNTIYF
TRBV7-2	CASSLATVSTDTQYF
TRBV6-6	CASTVTTSFTGELFF
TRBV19	CASSIGTSPETQYF
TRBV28	CASSSPWGPDTQYF
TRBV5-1	CASSLGRDLYEQYF
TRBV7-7	CASSYAAEPSGTQYF
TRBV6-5	CASRPTGSYEQYF
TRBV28	CASNPGTSGYEQYF
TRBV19	CASSVLTGGANYGYTF
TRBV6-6	CASSYSKVNEQFF
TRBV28	CASSSGLPTYEQYF
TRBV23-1	CASTSWTGGAKNIQYF
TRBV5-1	CASSLALGKNIQYF
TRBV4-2	CASSPARDSPREQYF
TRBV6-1	CASSGVRELYEQYF
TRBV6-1	CASSERGGFSYNEQFF
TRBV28	CAIPGRTRTEAFF
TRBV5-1	CASSSTGTEGETQYF
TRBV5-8	CASSLDRPEKLFF
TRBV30	CAWSWSYSNQPQHF
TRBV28	CASSPPNQETQYF
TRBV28	CASSLLGSYEQYF
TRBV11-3	CASSLGAQETQYF
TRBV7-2	CASSPTQLSYNEQFF
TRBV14	CASSQGRLYGYTF
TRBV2	CASSEVYRLTEQFF
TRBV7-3	CASSSGWYNEQFF
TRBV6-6	CASSEGSYGYTF